This T cell receptor (beta chain) was captured in a study of CD8 T cells in Susac syndrome. The authors reverse transcribed about 0.5 to 1 ug RNA with random hexamers. TCR beta CDR3 was amplified by immunoSEQ covering 54 Vbeta and 13 Jbeta. TCRdb recomputed calls from the immunoSEQ multiplex PCR reads with MiXCR, one row per CDR3 protein. The top ten clones hold roughly 0.11% of a sample with some 450,000 distinct CDR3 sequences, 85% to 90% of them seen once. TEMRA cells were FACS-enriched, while CD8+ and CD4+ T cells were negatively isolated. V gave up 4 bases and J gave up 1 base, with 17 bases separating them. Per the germline V gene, CDR1 is SGHRS and CDR2 is YFSETQ. The CDR3 spans 16 residues.

The receptor's source is a human donor with multiple sclerosis. The chain couples TRBV5-1 to TRBJ1-1; D may be TRBD1 (5 bases). The sequencing input was CD8+ T cells from PBMCs. The CDR3 loop is CASSPTTVDRNTEAFF. The CDR3 coding sequence is TGCGCCAGCAGCCCAACTACCGTAGACAGGAACACTGAAGCTTTCTTT.